Following are 26 T cell receptor beta chains from one sample sequenced in a study of shared clonotypes between healthy human individuals. The data were produced by immunoSEQ multiplex PCR, yet TCRdb's version contains in-frame clones alone and is incomplete. The profile shows about 690,000 clones, about 90% of them singletons. Sample: memory CD8+ T cells from PBMCs. Subset: CD45RO+ cells pooled with CCR7-negative TemRA cells. The receptors were gathered from a man younger than 30 in good health. Some clones in this sample may be carry-over from other donors' samples.

The rearrangement links TRBV27 to TRBJ2-7, with D perhaps assigned TRBD1 or TRBD2 (5 bases each). The CDR3 is 15 residues long. CDR1 and CDR2 (germline): MNHEY, SMNVEV (reference sequence). V was cut by 2 bases and J by 2 bases, with 13 bases left in between. CDR3 amino acids: CASSLEGSSAYEQYF. The CDR3 DNA sequence: TGTGCCAGCAGTTTAGAGGGGTCCTCTGCCTACGAGCAGTACTTC.

This chain uses TRBV7-8 with TRBJ2-5, with D possibly being TRBD2 (7 bases). V lost 2 bases and J 5 bases, leaving 15 bases between the germline ends. Germline loops: CDR1 SGHVS, CDR2 FQNEAQ. CDR3 length equals 15 residues. The chain's CDR3 is CASSLRGGRTETQYF. Written as DNA, the CDR3 is TGTGCCAGCAGCTTAAGGGGGGGGCGCACGGAGACCCAGTACTTC.

This sequence joins TRBV12-5 and TRBJ1-2; 8 bases agree with TRBD1. With 7 bases clipped from V and 7 bases from J, the junction kept 8 bases outside the gene matches. CDR1 LGHNT and CDR2 FRNRAP come from the germline V gene. There are 13 residues in the CDR3. CDR3 region: CASALIGQGGYTF. CDR3 in DNA: TGTGCTAGTGCCCTCATCGGACAGGGTGGCTACACCTTC.

The chain is built from TRBV19 and TRBJ2-7, with 9 bases identical to TRBD1. The CDR3 is made up of 16 amino acids. CDR1 LNHDA and CDR2 SQIVND come from the germline V gene (reference sequence). The ends lost 8 bases at V and 5 bases at J; junction bases unmatched: 16. CDR3 amino acids: CASSATGGAFRDEQYF. The CDR3 nucleotides read TGTGCCAGTTCCGCAACAGGGGGCGCCTTTCGGGACGAGCAGTACTTC.

V and J are TRBV27 and TRBJ2-7; a weak D match, TRBD1 (6 bases). CDR1 and CDR2 (germline): MNHEY, SMNVEV (reference sequence). Trimming pared 2 bases from V and 4 bases from J, leaving 15 bases between. CDR3 size: 15 residues. CDR3 loop: CASSLRTAKIYEQYF. DNA of the CDR3: TGTGCCAGCAGTTTAAGGACAGCGAAAATATACGAGCAGTACTTC.

The V gene is TRBV7-7, the J gene TRBJ2-5, with a weak D call TRBD1 (5 bases). Per the germline V gene, CDR1 is SSHAT and CDR2 is FNYEAQ (reference sequence). This CDR3 region has 14 residues. With 5 bases removed from V and 0 bases from J, the gap between germline ends came to 10 bases. The CDR3 loop is CASSPRQNQETQYF. The CDR3 DNA is TGTGCCAGCAGCCCTCGACAGAACCAAGAGACCCAGTACTTC.

The rearrangement joins TRBV6-4 to TRBJ2-2, with 10 bases lining up with TRBD2. The length of the CDR3 is 15 residues. Germline assignment: CDR1 MRHNA and CDR2 SNTAGT. The V and J ends lost 6 bases and 7 bases, in that order; junction bases with no gene match: 8. The CDR3 loop is CASRPSGSWVGELFF. CDR3 coding DNA: TGTGCCAGCAGACCTAGCGGGAGCTGGGTCGGGGAGCTGTTTTTT.

The rearrangement uses TRBV4-1 and TRBJ1-5; D remains unclear. The ends were cut back, 4 bases at V and 0 bases at J, with 13 bases in the middle. This CDR3 spans 16 amino acids. CDR1 MGHRA and CDR2 YSYEKL come from the germline V gene. The CDR3 here is CASSPYDTDSNQPQHF. CDR3 nucleotide sequence: TGCGCCAGCAGCCCATACGATACAGATAGCAATCAGCCCCAGCATTTT.

This chain connects TRBV27 to TRBJ1-1; D remains ambiguous. Germline V gives CDR1 MNHEY, CDR2 SMNVEV (reference sequence). V lost 0 bases and J lost 1, with 6 bases in between. The CDR3 has 14 residues. DNA of the CDR3: TGTGCCAGCAGTTTATCGGTGGAGAACACTGAAGCTTTCTTT. This codes for CASSLSVENTEAFF.

The V gene is TRBV5-6, the J gene TRBJ1-2; 8 bases agree with TRBD1. The CDR3 contains 14 residues. V shed 4 bases, J shed 10 bases, and the junction held 12 bases outside the gene matches. Germline V gives CDR1 SGHDT, CDR2 YYEEEE. The CDR3, as DNA: TGTGCCAGCAGCCCCTGGACAGGGCATCTTTACTACACCTTC. It yields the protein CASSPWTGHLYYTF.

The chain couples TRBV27 to TRBJ2-7; TRBD2 agrees at 10 bases. The V segment lost 3 bases and the J segment 1 base; nucleotides outside the gene matches: 6. The CDR3 has 16 residues. Germline CDR1 MNHEY, CDR2 SMNVEV (reference sequence). As DNA, the CDR3 is TGTGCCAGCAGTTTGTCTAGCGGGAGCAGGTCCTACGAGCAGTACTTC. Translation: CASSLSSGSRSYEQYF.

V and J are TRBV27 and TRBJ2-7; 9 bases map to TRBD1. Germline CDR1 and CDR2: MNHEY and SMNVEV (reference sequence). The CDR3 is 15 residues long. After removal of 0 bases from V and 4 bases from J, the junction contained 4 bases not matched to a gene. CDR3 in DNA: TGTGCCAGCAGTTTATCCCGGGACAGGGCTTACGAGCAGTACTTC. As protein: CASSLSRDRAYEQYF.

The rearrangement joins TRBV29-1 to TRBJ2-7, with 12 positions matching TRBD2. CDR3 length: 16 residues. The germline gives CDR1 SQVTM, CDR2 ANQGSEA. With V trimmed by 6 bases and J by 0 bases, 9 bases remained unmatched. CDR3 sequence: CSVERLAGDFSYEQYF. The CDR3 DNA reads TGCAGCGTGGAAAGACTAGCGGGAGACTTCTCCTACGAGCAGTACTTC.

V usage is TRBV5-1 and J usage is TRBJ2-7; 7 positions match TRBD1. Germline CDR1 reads SGHRS; CDR2 reads YFSETQ. CDR3 length equals 15 residues. After removal of 4 bases from V and 3 bases from J, the junction contained 10 bases not matched to a gene. In nucleotides, the CDR3 is TGCGCCAGCAGCCGATGGACAGGACGAGACTACGAGCAGTACTTC. Translation: CASSRWTGRDYEQYF. The full variable domain, with the rest looked up from reference TRBV5-1 and TRBJ2-7, is KAGVTQTPRYLIKTRGQQVTLSCSPISGHRSVSWYQQTPGQGLQFLFEYFSETQRNKGNFPGRFSGRQFSNSRSEMNVSTLELGDSALYLCASSRWTGRDYEQYFGPGTRLTVT.

This chain joins TRBV6-6 and TRBJ1-1; 9 positions match TRBD1. CDR3 size: 15 residues. After removal of 0 bases from V and 7 bases from J, the junction contained 6 bases not matched to a gene. Germline values: CDR1 MNHNY, CDR2 SVGAGI (reference sequence). The CDR3 protein is CASSYSIYRGHEAFF. The CDR3 DNA reads TGTGCCAGCAGTTACTCGATTTACAGGGGGCATGAAGCTTTCTTT.

The V call is TRBV19, the J call TRBJ1-2; D is unresolved. CDR1 and CDR2 from the germline V gene are LNHDA and SQIVND (reference sequence). The CDR3 runs 11 residues. V lost 5 bases, J lost 11 bases, and 12 bases lay in between. The CDR3 DNA reads TGTGCCAGTAGTGAGTCGGAGTCATACACCTTC. This encodes CASSESESYTF.

The rearrangement joins TRBV7-6 to TRBJ2-3, with D hard to call. The CDR3 length is 15 residues. Germline V CDR1 and CDR2: SGHVS, FNYEAQ. Trimming stripped 1 base from V and 3 bases from J, with 11 bases between. The CDR3 DNA reads TGTGCCAGCAGCTTAGTGCTGTCTAGTACAGATACGCAGTATTTT. This codes for CASSLVLSSTDTQYF.

This rearrangement joins TRBV7-9 to TRBJ2-1, with 7 nucleotides matching TRBD1. After removal of 2 bases from V and 4 bases from J, the junction contained 14 bases not matched to a gene. The germline V gene has CDR1 SEHNR and CDR2 FQNEAQ (reference sequence). CDR3 size: 18 residues. CDR3 region: CASSLTLRQGDSYNEQFF. CDR3 DNA sequence: TGTGCCAGCAGCTTAACCTTAAGACAGGGAGACTCTTACAATGAGCAGTTCTTC.

V and J are TRBV9 and TRBJ1-2; 7 nucleotides align to TRBD1. Unmatched junction bases numbered 10, after V lost 4 bases and J lost 1 base. The CDR3 runs to 16 residues. From germline, CDR1 is SGDLS and CDR2 YYNGEE. The CDR3 protein is CASSPSGTARNYGYTF. The CDR3 DNA reads TGTGCCAGCAGCCCATCCGGGACAGCTCGTAACTATGGCTACACCTTC.

The chain recombines TRBV11-2 with TRBJ2-7, with D hard to call. This CDR3 comprises 14 residues. CDR1 and CDR2 from the germline V gene are SGHAT and FQNNGV. Between the trimmed V and J ends, which lost 0 bases and 0 bases, there was a span of 6 bases. The CDR3: CASSLDRNSYEQYF. For the CDR3, the DNA is TGTGCCAGCAGCTTAGACAGGAACTCCTACGAGCAGTACTTC.

The V call is TRBV19, the J call TRBJ2-7, with a weak D call TRBD1 (6 bases). The CDR3 consists of 14 residues. Trimming cost V 3 bases and J 7 bases, with 16 bases left between them. Germline CDR1 is LNHDA and CDR2 is SQIVND (reference sequence). CDR3 DNA sequence: TGTGCCAGTAGTATTCTACTGGGGGCTGGGGAGCAGTACTTC. It encodes CASSILLGAGEQYF.

Concerning this clone: A far larger clone is one nucleotide away, so this likely arose from a read error. V usage is TRBV7-6 and J usage is TRBJ2-7; no reliable D call. Germline CDR1 reads SGHVS; CDR2 reads FNYEAQ. The CDR3 totals 14 residues. The CDR3 loop is CAGSPSIGFHEQYF. The CDR3 nucleotides read TGTGCCGGCAGCCCATCCATTGGGTTCCACGAGCAGTACTTC.

The V and J genes are TRBV27 and TRBJ1-3; a possible D gene is TRBD1 (6 bases). The germline CDR1 and CDR2 sequences are MNHEY and SMNVEV (reference sequence). There are 15 residues in the CDR3. V lost 6 bases and J lost 0, with 12 bases in between. The CDR3 protein is CASSLTGISGNTIYF. The CDR3 DNA sequence: TGTGCCAGCAGCTTGACAGGTATCTCTGGAAACACCATATATTTT.

This chain's CDR3 is CASSENRQGETQYF. Written as DNA, the CDR3 is TGTGCCAGCAGTGAAAATCGCCAGGGAGAGACCCAGTACTTC. The chain employs TRBV2 and TRBJ2-5, with D possibly matching TRBD1 (5 bases). Per germline, CDR1 SNHLY and CDR2 FYNNEI. Trimming shortened V by 2 bases and J by 4 bases, and 11 bases separated the two germline ends. This CDR3 has 14 amino acids.

The chain recombines TRBV6-5 with TRBJ2-2; maybe TRBD1 (6 bases). V was shortened by 5 bases and J by 1 base, with 8 bases between the two germline ends. Per germline, CDR1 MNHEY and CDR2 SVGAGI. CDR3 length equals 14 residues. CDR3 amino acids: CASSVTGNTGELFF. CDR3 DNA sequence: TGTGCCAGCAGTGTGACAGGGAACACCGGGGAGCTGTTTTTT.

V gene TRBV27 combines with J gene TRBJ1-5, with TRBD1 matching 8 bases. Germline-derived CDR1 and CDR2 are MNHEY and SMNVEV (reference sequence). The CDR3 sequence is 15 residues long. With 4 bases clipped from V and 5 bases from J, the junction kept 7 bases outside the gene matches. CDR3 DNA: TGTGCCAGCAGTTCTAGCGACAGGGGCTATCAGCCCCAGCATTTT. Residues: CASSSSDRGYQPQHF.